This T cell receptor beta chain is from a study of T cell repertoires in cytomegalovirus infection. Points from the study as a whole: Carriers of CMV and the relevant HLA type were discriminated by public TCR beta frequency.

MiXCR, run by TCRdb on the reads, gives a single entry per CDR3 protein. The sample shows around 500,000 distinct CDR3 sequences, about 44% of them seen only once. The germline V gene encodes CDR1 LGHNA and CDR2 YSLEER. The ends were cut back, 0 bases at V and 5 bases at J, with 16 bases in the middle. The CDR3 is 16 residues long. Of note for this clonotype: No antigen is known for it.

The chain couples TRBV4-3 to TRBJ1-1; maybe TRBD1 (6 bases). The sample in question was cultured PBMCs, obtained from culture after CMV antigen stimulation. The clonotype was recovered from a human donor in good health (CMV status not recorded). Some clones in this sample may be carry-over from other donors' samples. The DNA of the CDR3 is TGCGCCAGCAGCCAAGATAGGCAGGGGTGGGGGACTGAAGCTTTCTTT. The encoded protein is CASSQDRQGWGTEAFF.